These T cell receptor beta chains were read from a single sample in a study of cytomegalovirus exposure and HLA in healthy donors. Some clones are missing from TCRdb's copy, which holds only in-frame ones; the method was immunoSEQ multiplex PCR. The table lists 150,000 to 200,000 clones, 71% of them singletons, with approximately 1.5% in the top ten. Sample: PBMCs. The receptors come from a girl aged 10-17 years in good health and CMV-seronegative. CDR3s include the opening cysteine and the closing phenylalanine or tryptophan. Each record gives: clone size, J gene, D gene, V gene, CDR3 length, CDR3 protein, CDR3 DNA. A D gene is named only where the DNA matches it firmly. Clone sizes are given selectively: once, few, many, or a class where the clone is expanded.

. | TRBJ2-3 | TRBD1 | TRBV5-8 | 15 | CASSRGQTSTDTQYF | TGTGCCAGCAGCCGGGGACAGACAAGCACAGATACGCAGTATTTT
. | TRBJ2-1 | TRBD2 | TRBV29-1 | 13 | CSAGTSGDNEQFF | TGCAGCGCCGGGACTAGCGGGGACAATGAGCAGTTCTTC
once | TRBJ1-5 | TRBD1 | TRBV10-1 | 14 | CASSTDRGNQPQHF | TGCGCCAGCAGTACCGACAGGGGCAATCAGCCCCAGCATTTT
. | TRBJ2-5 | TRBD2 | TRBV6-4 | 14 | CASSLAGGREAQYF | TGTGCCAGCAGTCTAGCGGGGGGGCGGGAGGCCCAGTACTTC
few | TRBJ2-3 | . | TRBV7-8 | 15 | CASSLATPGTDTQYF | TGTGCCAGCAGCTTAGCGACTCCCGGCACAGATACGCAGTATTTT
. | TRBJ1-3 | TRBD1 | TRBV30 | 13 | CASDRGPGNTIYF | TGTGCCTCTGACAGGGGGCCTGGAAACACCATATATTTT
. | TRBJ1-2 | . | TRBV19 | 12 | CASSRVGYGYTF | TGTGCCAGTAGCAGGGTGGGCTATGGCTACACCTTC
. | TRBJ2-7 | TRBD1 | TRBV29-1 | 13 | CSVAGTGQYEQYF | TGCAGCGTTGCTGGGACAGGGCAATACGAGCAGTACTTC
. | TRBJ2-2 | . | TRBV9 | 16 | CASSVEGGPNTGELFF | TGTGCCAGCAGCGTAGAAGGAGGGCCGAACACCGGGGAGCTGTTTTTT
. | TRBJ2-1 | . | TRBV7-9 | 14 | CASSPPQEYNEQFF | TGTGCCAGCAGCCCTCCTCAGGAATACAATGAGCAGTTCTTC
. | TRBJ1-4 | . | TRBV25-1 | 14 | CASSISATNEKLFF | TGTGCCAGCAGTATCAGTGCAACTAATGAAAAACTGTTTTTT
. | TRBJ2-2 | TRBD2 | TRBV18 | 18 | CASSPFSPSGGNTGELFF | TGTGCCAGCTCACCCTTCTCACCCAGCGGGGGGAACACCGGGGAGCTGTTTTTT
. | TRBJ2-3 | . | TRBV23-1 | 20 | CASSPSNPRNVWRGRLPQYF | TGCGCCAGCAGTCCCTCGAACCCGCGGAATGTCTGGAGGGGACGTTTACCGCAGTATTTT
. | TRBJ2-2 | . | TRBV11-2 | 15 | CASSSLTGNTGELFF | TGTGCCAGCAGCTCACTAACCGGAAACACCGGGGAGCTGTTTTTT
. | TRBJ1-6 | . | TRBV25-1 | 17 | CASSEFPTGNYNSPLHF | TGTGCCAGCAGTGAATTCCCGACGGGTAACTATAATTCACCCCTCCACTTT
. | TRBJ2-5 | . | TRBV27 | 15 | CASSLSKYSQETQYF | TGTGCCAGCAGTTTATCGAAGTACAGCCAAGAGACCCAGTACTTC
. | TRBJ1-6 | . | TRBV7-3 | 13 | CASSSELNSPLHF | TGTGCCAGCAGCTCCGAGCTTAATTCACCCCTCCACTTT
. | TRBJ1-4 | TRBD1 | TRBV2 | 14 | CASSPSTGNEKLFF | TGTGCCAGCAGTCCATCGACAGGGAATGAAAAACTGTTTTTT
. | TRBJ2-5 | . | TRBV11-3 | 12 | CASSLRGETQYF | TGTGCCAGCAGCTTACGGGGAGAGACCCAGTACTTC
. | TRBJ2-7 | TRBD1 | TRBV19 | 15 | CASSTPQGADDEQYF | TGTGCCAGTAGTACACCACAGGGGGCTGACGACGAGCAGTACTTC